The rows below give T cell receptor beta chains drawn from one sample of a study of blood T cell repertoires in COVID-19. TCRdb's table, derived via immunoSEQ multiplex PCR, lists solely in-frame clones and lacks some. This table has approximately 250,000 clones, more than 75% appearing once. Sequenced material: peripheral blood. These receptors originate from a man between 40 and 49 years old with acute or convalescent COVID-19. Each CDR3 is given with its conserved first and last residue. The D gene is left open where the match is weak. Clone size is shown for a subset of rows, as once, few, many or a class of expanded clone.

>-|TRBD2|TRBV3-1/TRBV3-2|TRBJ2-3
TGTGCCAGCAGCCAGTCCGGGACTAGAAGCACAGATACGCAGTATTTT
CASSQSGTRSTDTQYF
>-|-|TRBV6-5|TRBJ2-1
TGTGCCAGCAGTTACTCGACGGGTGAGCAGTTCTTC
CASSYSTGEQFF
>-|-|TRBV7-3|TRBJ1-1
TGTGCCAGCAGCTTGTCCCTGGCTAGCACTGAAGCTTTCTTT
CASSLSLASTEAFF
>-|TRBD2|TRBV7-3|TRBJ2-1
TGTGCCAGCAGCTTAGGACTAGCGGGAAACAATGAGCAGTTCTTC
CASSLGLAGNNEQFF
>-|TRBD1|TRBV13|TRBJ1-6
TGTGCCAGCAGCCTGACAGGGGGAGGTAATTCACCCCTCCACTTT
CASSLTGGGNSPLHF
>-|-|TRBV2|TRBJ2-4
TGTGCCAGCAATTTTGGGGGGGCCGGACTAGCCAAAAACATTCAGTACTTC
CASNFGGAGLAKNIQYF
>-|TRBD1|TRBV28|TRBJ2-3
TGTGCCAGCAGTGCTCCGGGACAGGGGTTGCAAGATACGCAGTATTTT
CASSAPGQGLQDTQYF
>once|TRBD2|TRBV7-2|TRBJ2-5
TGTGCCAGTCGAGGTAGCGGGGGCGCGGAGACCCAGTACTTC
CASRGSGGAETQYF
>-|TRBD2|TRBV5-1|TRBJ2-1
TGCGCCAGCAGCTGGGCGGGACTAGCGGGGGTCTACAATGAGCAGTTCTTC
CASSWAGLAGVYNEQFF
>-|TRBD1|TRBV19|TRBJ2-3
TGTGCCAGTAGTTTACAGGGGGTTGATTTCACAGATACGCAGTATTTT
CASSLQGVDFTDTQYF
>-|TRBD1|TRBV2|TRBJ2-7
TGTGCCAGCAGTGAAAGACAGGGTCGAGGAGAGCAGTACTTC
CASSERQGRGEQYF
>few|-|TRBV7-2|TRBJ1-3
TGTGCCAGCAGCTTCATCCGACAGTTCTCTGGAAACACCATATATTTT
CASSFIRQFSGNTIYF
>-|-|TRBV10-1|TRBJ2-3
TGCGCCAGCAGCCGCGAGATCCGAGATACGCAGTATTTT
CASSREIRDTQYF
>-|-|TRBV13|TRBJ2-5
TGTGCCAGCAGCCCCCGGGTCCCCCGCGAGGAGACCCAGTACTTC
CASSPRVPREETQYF
>-|-|TRBV6-2/TRBV6-3|TRBJ1-4
TGTGCCAGCAGTTATAGCGGGAATGAAAAACTGTTTTTT
CASSYSGNEKLFF
>-|TRBD1|TRBV2|TRBJ1-6
TGTGCCAGTATACGGGACAGAGTATCACCCCTCCACTTT
CASIRDRVSPLHF
>-|-|TRBV5-1|TRBJ2-3
TGCGCCAGCAGCTTGACCGGGATCTCGGGGGATACGCAGTATTTT
CASSLTGISGDTQYF
>-|-|TRBV6-1|TRBJ1-1
TGTGCCAGCAGTGCAGGGTACACTGAAGCTTTCTTT
CASSAGYTEAFF
>once|TRBD1|TRBV19|TRBJ1-5
TGTGCCAGTAGTATAGGAGGGGGCGGAATCCAGCCCCAGCATTTT
CASSIGGGGIQPQHF
>-|-|TRBV27|TRBJ1-1
TGTGCCAGCAGTACACAGAGGAACACTGAAGCTTTCTTT
CASSTQRNTEAFF
>-|TRBD1|TRBV28|TRBJ1-2
TGTGCCAGCAGCGATAGAGGGGGGCCAGGGGGCTTTGGCTACACCTTC
CASSDRGGPGGFGYTF
>-|TRBD1|TRBV7-2|TRBJ1-6
TGTGCCAGCAGCCCGACTGACAGGGGAGATTCACCCCTCCACTTT
CASSPTDRGDSPLHF
>-|-|TRBV27|TRBJ2-7
TGTGCCAGCAGTTTGACTCTTGGGGCCGTTGCCTACGAGCAGTACTTC
CASSLTLGAVAYEQYF
>-|-|TRBV2|TRBJ1-3
TGTGCCAGCAGCGAAAACGGGGGGGGAAACACCATATATTTT
CASSENGGGNTIYF
>-|-|TRBV19|TRBJ2-4
TGTGCCAGTAGAATGGGCTCAACAAACATTCAGTACTTC
CASRMGSTNIQYF
>-|TRBD2|TRBV10-3|TRBJ2-1
TGTGCCATCAGTCCTACGTCCGCGGGGGGGCCTAACAATGAGCAGTTCTTC
CAISPTSAGGPNNEQFF
>-|TRBD2|TRBV3-1/TRBV3-2|TRBJ2-5
TGTGCCAGCAGTTACGGGGGAGGGAGTAGTAGGGGGACCCAGTACTTC
CASSYGGGSSRGTQYF
>few|TRBD1|TRBV19|TRBJ1-2
TGTGCCAGTAGTATATCTTCCCAGGGGGCGCCTGATTATGGCTACACCTTC
CASSISSQGAPDYGYTF
>-|-|TRBV11-2|TRBJ2-5
TGTGCCAGCAGCCAGCCGGGCAGAGGGGAGACCCAGTACTTC
CASSQPGRGETQYF
>few|-|TRBV24-1|TRBJ1-5
TGTGCCACCAGTGGACCGAAGGAGGGCCAGCCCCAGCATTTT
CATSGPKEGQPQHF